One and the same sample provided the 27 T cell receptor beta chains below, sequenced in a study of OX40 agonist ivuxolimab in advanced cancers. Using immunoSEQ multiplex PCR, the repertoire was profiled, and TCRdb retains in-frame clones only, with some absent. The sample carries about 100,000 clones, 75% to 95% recorded once. Specimen: CD4+ or CD8+ T cells sorted from blood, collected in a trial of the OX40 agonist ivuxolimab. These TCRs come from an adult with an advanced solid tumor such as melanoma, head and neck, liver or kidney cancer.

The chain links TRBV19 to TRBJ1-2, with no clear D. CDR1 is LNHDA and CDR2 is SQIVND in the germline V gene (reference sequence). The CDR3 has 13 amino acids. Trimming took 3 bases from V and 1 from J, leaving 6 bases between them. As DNA, the CDR3 is TGTGCCAGTAGTATTACGAGTAACTATGGCTACACCTTC. Translated: CASSITSNYGYTF.

This chain joins TRBV28 and TRBJ1-3; D call uncertain. The CDR3 sequence is 15 residues long. Between the trimmed V and J ends, which lost 1 base and 2 bases, there was a span of 9 bases. Looked up from germline, CDR1 is MDHEN and CDR2 is SYDVKM. The CDR3 region has the DNA TGTGCCAGCAGTTTATCGGGCGCTGCTGGAAACACCATATATTTT. The encoded protein is CASSLSGAAGNTIYF.

This chain links TRBV25-1 with TRBJ2-2; D is possibly TRBD1 (6 bases). V was cut by 7 bases and J by 7 bases, with 10 bases left in between. Germline values: CDR1 MGHDK, CDR2 SYGVNS. The CDR3 has 12 amino acids. Here the CDR3 DNA reads TGTGCCAGCAACCAGGGACACGGGGAGCTGTTTTTT. Its protein product is CASNQGHGELFF.

The chain's CDR3 is CASSEGGSSTDTQYF. The CDR3 coding sequence is TGTGCCAGCAGTGAAGGGGGTAGCTCCACAGATACGCAGTATTTT. This chain uses TRBV2 with TRBJ2-3; D is undetermined. Trimming removed 1 base at V and 2 bases at J, with 10 bases between. The CDR3 sequence is 15 residues long. Germline CDR1 SNHLY, CDR2 FYNNEI.

The CDR3 DNA follows: TGTGCCAGCAGTTACTCAAGGGACAGGGTTGCCAATGAGCAGTTCTTC. Its translation: CASSYSRDRVANEQFF. This chain uses TRBV6-5 with TRBJ2-1; 9 positions match TRBD1. The germline V gene has CDR1 MNHEY and CDR2 SVGAGI. This CDR3 spans 16 amino acids. The trim removed 0 bases at V and 6 bases at J, leaving 6 bases unmatched.

This sequence joins TRBV11-2 and TRBJ2-7, with 7 nucleotides matching TRBD2. CDR1 is SGHAT and CDR2 is FQNNGV in the germline V gene. Losses at the gene ends were 5 bases for V and 3 bases for J; bases not matched to a gene: 10. This CDR3 has 15 residues. This CDR3 reads CASSKTSRAHYEQYF. The DNA for the CDR3 is TGTGCCAGCAGCAAGACTAGCAGAGCCCACTACGAGCAGTACTTC.

The chain couples TRBV2 to TRBJ2-1, with D maybe TRBD2 (6 bases). V was clipped by 6 bases and J by 8 bases, with 14 bases between them. CDR3 length: 13 amino acids. Germline lookup yields CDR1 SNHLY and CDR2 FYNNEI. This CDR3 reads CASSIDKRDEQFF. The CDR3 DNA reads TGTGCCAGCAGCATTGACAAGCGGGATGAGCAGTTCTTC. The variable domain in full, with the rest retrieved from reference TRBV2 and TRBJ2-1, is EPEVTQTPSHQVTQMGQEVILRCVPISNHLYFYWYRQILGQKVEFLVSFYNNEISEKSEIFDDQFSVERPDGSNFTLKIRSTKLEDSAMYFCASSIDKRDEQFFGPGTRLTVL.

This clone was observed a few times. The rearrangement uses TRBV7-2 and TRBJ2-5, with D unclear. The CDR3 contains 11 residues. Germline V gene lookup returns CDR1 SGHTA and CDR2 FQGNSA. V was clipped by 4 bases and J by 7 bases, with 7 bases between them. The DNA of the CDR3 is TGTGCCAGCAGCTCAATGGGGACCCAGTACTTC. Protein: CASSSMGTQYF. The variable domain in full, completed from reference TRBV7-2 and TRBJ2-5, reads GAGVSQSPSNKVTEKGKDVELRCDPISGHTALYWYRQSLGQGLEFLIYFQGNSAPDKSGLPSDRFSAERTGGSVSTLTIQRTQQEDSAVYLCASSSMGTQYFGPGTRLLVL.

The chain combines TRBV7-8 with TRBJ2-1, with 8 positions matching TRBD2. Germline values: CDR1 SGHVS, CDR2 FQNEAQ. Germline trimming cut 0 bases from V and 9 bases from J; bases unmatched to any gene: 4. CDR3 length: 14 residues. The CDR3 region is CASSLASGMVEQFF. The CDR3 DNA follows: TGTGCCAGCAGCTTAGCTAGCGGGATGGTTGAGCAGTTCTTC. Full variable domain (remainder filled in from reference TRBV7-8 and TRBJ2-1): GAGVSQSPRYKVAKRGQDVALRCDPISGHVSLFWYQQALGQGPEFLTYFQNEAQLDKSGLPSDRFFAERPEGSVSTLKIQRTQQEDSAVYLCASSLASGMVEQFFGPGTRLTVL.

This sequence joins TRBV11-3 and TRBJ2-4; 12 nucleotides agree with TRBD2. The V gene's germline CDR1 is SGHNT and CDR2 YENEEA. The V gene end was trimmed by 2 bases and the J gene end by 7 bases; junction bases not matched to a gene: 15. The CDR3 sequence is 19 residues long. The CDR3 nucleotides read TGTGCCAGCAGCTTACAGCTAGCGGGAGGGTCCGAGGCAATGAACATTCAGTACTTC. It is translated as CASSLQLAGGSEAMNIQYF.

The sample holds one count of this clone. The chain links TRBV7-9 to TRBJ2-3, with 12 bases lining up with TRBD2. J lost 2 bases, V lost 4 bases, and 4 bases had no gene match. Germline V CDR1 and CDR2: SEHNR, FQNEAQ (reference sequence). The CDR3 is 16 amino acids. CDR3 bases: TGTGCCAGCAGCTCGCGGACTAGCGGGAACACAGATACGCAGTATTTT. It codes for CASSSRTSGNTDTQYF.

This clone is a singleton in its sample. The genes are TRBV5-6 and TRBJ2-1; 11 bases fit TRBD2. This CDR3 has 15 amino acids. Germline V gene lookup returns CDR1 SGHDT and CDR2 YYEEEE. V shed 4 bases, J shed 6 bases, and the junction held 6 bases outside the gene matches. The CDR3 coding sequence is TGTGCCAGCAGCCTAACTAGCGGGAGAGGCAATGAGCAGTTCTTC. It translates to CASSLTSGRGNEQFF.

The V call is TRBV19, the J call TRBJ2-1; 7 nucleotides match TRBD1. The CDR3 has 15 amino acids. Germline values: CDR1 LNHDA, CDR2 SQIVND (reference sequence). J gave up 6 bases and V 4 bases, and 9 bases lay outside the gene matches. CDR3 in amino acids: CASSKGDRNPNEQFF. CDR3 bases: TGTGCCAGTAGTAAGGGGGACAGAAATCCCAATGAGCAGTTCTTC.

This CDR3 is CASSQESRARGPEAFF. As DNA, the CDR3 is TGCGCCAGCAGCCAAGAAAGTAGGGCCCGAGGCCCTGAAGCTTTCTTT. The J gene is TRBJ1-1, the V gene TRBV4-1; D gene unclear. Looked up from germline, CDR1 is MGHRA and CDR2 is YSYEKL. CDR3 size: 16 residues. Between the trimmed V and J ends, which lost 0 bases and 6 bases, there was a span of 17 bases.

The chain employs TRBV4-3 and TRBJ2-1; D might be TRBD1 (6 bases). Germline V CDR1 and CDR2: LGHNA, YSLEER. Trimming removed 0 bases from V and 5 bases from J, with 17 bases in between. This CDR3 has 17 amino acids. DNA of the CDR3: TGCGCCAGCAGCCAAGATGCTCCAGGGGATGGGAACAATGAGCAGTTCTTC. Encoded protein: CASSQDAPGDGNNEQFF.

The chain carries TRBV6-1 and TRBJ2-2; D perhaps matches TRBD1 (6 bases). Trimming took 6 bases from V and 5 from J, leaving 16 bases between them. Germline V gene sequence: CDR1 MNHNS, CDR2 SASEGT. There are 15 residues in the CDR3. The CDR3 loop is CASSELGQSTGELFF. Here the CDR3 DNA reads TGTGCCAGCAGCGAGTTAGGACAGTCGACCGGGGAGCTGTTTTTT.

The genes are TRBV15 and TRBJ2-7; 11 bases agree with TRBD2. Trimming removed 3 bases from V and 6 bases from J; junction bases left unmatched: 1. Germline CDR1 LNHNV, CDR2 YYDKDF (reference sequence). This CDR3 has 13 residues. The CDR3 region has the DNA TGTGCCACCAGCAGGCTAGCGGGAGGCGAGCAGTACTTC. It translates to CATSRLAGGEQYF.

V gene TRBV6-1 combines with J gene TRBJ2-7; 9 bases align to TRBD1. V was pared by 8 bases and J by 7 bases, with 12 bases of the junction left unmatched. The germline gives CDR1 MNHNS, CDR2 SASEGT. The CDR3 has 14 amino acids. The CDR3 region has the DNA TGTGCCAGCGATCCGAGACAGGGGGTTTATGAGCAGTACTTC. Translation gives CASDPRQGVYEQYF.

The chain combines TRBV19 with TRBJ2-7; D gene uncertain. The CDR3 covers 14 residues. Trimming left V 3 bases short and J 0 bases short, with 9 bases between. CDR1 and CDR2 from the germline V gene are LNHDA and SQIVND (reference sequence). The CDR3 nucleotides are TGTGCCAGTAGTATTGGTCCAGCCTCCTACGAGCAGTACTTC. It translates to CASSIGPASYEQYF.

The chain joins TRBV6-6 to TRBJ1-1; D is undetermined. Germline V gives CDR1 MNHNY, CDR2 SVGAGI (reference sequence). The CDR3 loop spans 15 amino acids. V lost 0 bases and J lost 1, with 9 bases in between. The CDR3 spells CASSYSIRGNTEAFF. In nucleotides, the CDR3 is TGTGCCAGCAGTTACTCGATTCGGGGGAACACTGAAGCTTTCTTT.

This rearrangement joins TRBV13 to TRBJ2-7; 8 bases fit TRBD2. V lost 0 bases and J lost 1; bases outside the gene matches: 8. Looked up from germline, CDR1 is PRHDT and CDR2 is FYEKMQ (reference sequence). CDR3 length: 17 residues. The CDR3 DNA reads TGTGCCAGCAGCTTAGGCCGGGTCGGGAGGGGGTCCTACGAGCAGTACTTC. The encoded protein is CASSLGRVGRGSYEQYF.

This chain connects TRBV7-2 to TRBJ2-7; D is unresolved. Trimming cost V 5 bases and J 3 bases, with 14 bases left between them. Germline values: CDR1 SGHTA, CDR2 FQGNSA. CDR3 length: 14 amino acids. The CDR3 DNA sequence: TGTGCCAGCAGCCTCGGGTTTGGGCACTACGAGCAGTACTTC. Protein sequence: CASSLGFGHYEQYF.

V is TRBV27 and J is TRBJ1-5; D is undetermined. This CDR3 spans 15 amino acids. Germline V gene lookup returns CDR1 MNHEY and CDR2 SMNVEV (reference sequence). V lost 2 bases and J lost 0, with 8 bases in between. CDR3 nucleotides: TGTGCCAGCAGTTTAGGTGCATATAGCAATCAGCCCCAGCATTTT. Translation: CASSLGAYSNQPQHF.

Only a few counts were recorded for this clone. The V gene is TRBV19, the J gene TRBJ1-2; 7 nucleotides line up with TRBD1. Germline CDR1 and CDR2: LNHDA and SQIVND (reference sequence). Trimming at V came to 9 bases and at J to 3 bases, leaving 16 bases not matched to a gene. The CDR3 covers 16 residues. DNA for the CDR3: TGTGCCAGCTCCCCCGATCTGGGACAGTCTTACTATGGCTACACCTTC. Translated, it gives CASSPDLGQSYYGYTF.

The V gene is TRBV4-2, the J gene TRBJ2-2; weak D call: TRBD2 (5 bases). Germline CDR1 and CDR2: LGHNA and YNFKEQ. This CDR3 is built from 15 residues. Deletions cut 2 bases from V and 4 bases from J, with 11 bases between. CDR3 DNA sequence: TGTGCCAGCAGCCAACGCCCGGACTTCACCGGGGAGCTGTTTTTT. This codes for CASSQRPDFTGELFF.

This clone was counted a single time. The rearrangement uses TRBV4-3 and TRBJ1-2; the D gene is possibly TRBD1 (5 bases). Looked up from germline, CDR1 is LGHNA and CDR2 is YSLEER. Between the trimmed V and J ends, which lost 0 bases and 1 base, there was a span of 9 bases. The CDR3 is made up of 15 amino acids. The CDR3 DNA follows: TGCGCCAGCAGCCAAGATACAGGCCTTAACTATGGCTACACCTTC. Translated: CASSQDTGLNYGYTF.

For the CDR3, the DNA is TGTGCCAGCAGTTTGGGACAGGGGGTTTCGGAGACCCAGTACTTC. Translating gives CASSLGQGVSETQYF. The chain recombines TRBV6-6 with TRBJ2-5; 11 nucleotides match TRBD1. The trim removed 4 bases at V and 5 bases at J, leaving 6 bases unmatched. This CDR3 is 15 amino acids long. Germline CDR1 reads MNHNY; CDR2 reads SVGAGI (reference sequence).